The rows below give T cell receptor beta chains drawn from one sample of a study of T cells after posttransplantation cyclophosphamide. The data were produced by immunoSEQ multiplex PCR, yet TCRdb's version contains in-frame clones alone and is incomplete. The data show roughly 34,000 clones, with none appearing a single time. The sample comprised PBMCs. All receptors derive from a woman aged 25 to 45 in good health and a related stem cell transplant donor. The CDR3 runs from the conserved cysteine through the conserved F or W. The order of the fields is V gene, clone size, J gene, D gene, CDR3 protein, CDR3 DNA. A D gene is named only where the DNA matches it firmly. Clone size is stated in some rows and not others, as once, few, many or a class when expanded.

v_call: TRBV28
clone_size: many
j_call: TRBJ1-5
d_call: -
cdr3_aa: CASSTDSLGNQPQHF
cdr3_nt: TGTGCCAGCAGTACAGACAGTCTGGGCAATCAGCCCCAGCATTTT

v_call: TRBV18
clone_size: few
j_call: TRBJ1-5
d_call: -
cdr3_aa: CASSAFEGDQPQHF
cdr3_nt: TGTGCCAGCTCAGCCTTCGAAGGGGATCAGCCCCAGCATTTT

v_call: TRBV6-1
clone_size: many
j_call: TRBJ1-4
d_call: -
cdr3_aa: CASRRTAGGEKLFF
cdr3_nt: TGTGCCAGCCGACGAACAGCCGGGGGTGAAAAACTGTTTTTT

v_call: TRBV6-1
clone_size: -
j_call: TRBJ1-5
d_call: -
cdr3_aa: CASRASKYSNQPQHF
cdr3_nt: TGTGCCAGCAGGGCAAGTAAATATAGCAATCAGCCCCAGCATTTT

v_call: TRBV12-3/TRBV12-4
clone_size: many
j_call: TRBJ1-1
d_call: -
cdr3_aa: CASRRTDNTEAFF
cdr3_nt: TGTGCCAGCAGGAGGACAGATAACACTGAAGCTTTCTTT

v_call: TRBV7-2
clone_size: many
j_call: TRBJ1-6
d_call: TRBD1
cdr3_aa: CASSTRTGRAGSPLHF
cdr3_nt: TGTGCCAGCAGCACTAGGACAGGCCGCGCAGGGTCACCCCTCCACTTT

v_call: TRBV9
clone_size: few
j_call: TRBJ1-2
d_call: TRBD1
cdr3_aa: CASSLGTGDYGYTF
cdr3_nt: TGTGCCAGCAGCCTAGGGACAGGGGACTATGGCTACACCTTC

v_call: TRBV4-3
clone_size: many
j_call: TRBJ2-7
d_call: TRBD2
cdr3_aa: CASSQDRLAGGPYEQYF
cdr3_nt: TGCGCCAGCAGCCAAGATCGACTAGCGGGGGGTCCCTACGAGCAGTACTTC

v_call: TRBV14
clone_size: many
j_call: TRBJ2-5
d_call: TRBD1
cdr3_aa: CASSSSGQGGETQYF
cdr3_nt: TGTGCCAGCAGCTCATCGGGACAGGGGGGGGAGACCCAGTACTTC

v_call: TRBV4-3
clone_size: many
j_call: TRBJ1-4
d_call: TRBD1
cdr3_aa: CASSQVLPDRGRNEKLFF
cdr3_nt: TGCGCCAGCAGCCAAGTCCTCCCCGACAGGGGCCGGAATGAAAAACTGTTTTTT

v_call: TRBV27
clone_size: few
j_call: TRBJ2-5
d_call: -
cdr3_aa: CASSRGVGGAETQYF
cdr3_nt: TGTGCCAGCAGTAGAGGTGTAGGGGGGGCAGAGACCCAGTACTTC

v_call: TRBV29-1
clone_size: -
j_call: TRBJ2-1
d_call: -
cdr3_aa: CSVSGGVNEQFF
cdr3_nt: TGCAGCGTTTCCGGCGGGGTCAATGAGCAGTTCTTC

v_call: TRBV7-2
clone_size: many
j_call: TRBJ2-3
d_call: -
cdr3_aa: CASSLGVGWPGTQYF
cdr3_nt: TGTGCCAGCAGCTTAGGGGTCGGCTGGCCAGGTACGCAGTATTTT

v_call: TRBV4-1
clone_size: many
j_call: TRBJ1-1
d_call: TRBD1
cdr3_aa: CASSQERTGGTEAFF
cdr3_nt: TGCGCCAGCAGCCAAGAGCGGACAGGGGGCACTGAAGCTTTCTTT

v_call: TRBV2
clone_size: many
j_call: TRBJ2-2
d_call: -
cdr3_aa: CASNLKLPGELFF
cdr3_nt: TGTGCCAGCAATCTGAAGCTTCCCGGGGAGCTGTTTTTT

v_call: TRBV9
clone_size: many
j_call: TRBJ1-1
d_call: -
cdr3_aa: CASSLTRAEAFF
cdr3_nt: TGTGCCAGCAGCTTAACACGGGCTGAAGCTTTCTTT

v_call: TRBV19
clone_size: many
j_call: TRBJ1-5
d_call: -
cdr3_aa: CASRQGEYSNQPQHF
cdr3_nt: TGTGCCAGTAGGCAGGGAGAATATAGCAATCAGCCCCAGCATTTT

v_call: TRBV9
clone_size: many
j_call: TRBJ1-1
d_call: -
cdr3_aa: CASSVAGGDGAEAFF
cdr3_nt: TGTGCCAGCAGCGTAGCGGGGGGCGACGGGGCTGAAGCTTTCTTT

v_call: TRBV19
clone_size: many
j_call: TRBJ1-2
d_call: TRBD1
cdr3_aa: CASSPLNRQGNYGYTF
cdr3_nt: TGTGCCAGTAGTCCCTTAAACCGACAGGGCAACTATGGCTACACCTTC

v_call: TRBV12-3/TRBV12-4
clone_size: many
j_call: TRBJ2-1
d_call: TRBD2
cdr3_aa: CASSRRGGLGTGSYNEQFF
cdr3_nt: TGTGCCAGCAGCAGACGGGGGGGCCTCGGGACCGGTTCCTACAATGAGCAGTTCTTC

v_call: TRBV27
clone_size: many
j_call: TRBJ1-1
d_call: -
cdr3_aa: CASSLLAGANTEAFF
cdr3_nt: TGTGCCAGCAGTTTATTGGCGGGGGCTAACACTGAAGCTTTCTTT

v_call: TRBV2
clone_size: -
j_call: TRBJ1-1
d_call: TRBD1
cdr3_aa: CASSFEQGSTEAFF
cdr3_nt: TGTGCCAGCAGTTTCGAACAGGGGTCTACTGAAGCTTTCTTT

v_call: TRBV2
clone_size: many
j_call: TRBJ1-1
d_call: -
cdr3_aa: CASRGPVESGAFF
cdr3_nt: TGTGCCAGCAGGGGGCCAGTCGAGTCAGGAGCTTTCTTT

v_call: TRBV29-1
clone_size: -
j_call: TRBJ2-1
d_call: TRBD2
cdr3_aa: CSAEGTSVWGRRVQFF
cdr3_nt: TGCAGCGCCGAAGGGACTAGCGTCTGGGGGCGGCGGGTGCAGTTCTTC

v_call: TRBV19
clone_size: many
j_call: TRBJ1-2
d_call: TRBD1
cdr3_aa: CASSPTGNYGYTF
cdr3_nt: TGTGCCAGTAGTCCGACAGGGAACTATGGCTACACCTTC

v_call: TRBV11-2
clone_size: few
j_call: TRBJ2-7
d_call: TRBD1
cdr3_aa: CASSLDRPFSYEQYF
cdr3_nt: TGTGCCAGCAGCTTGGACAGGCCATTTTCCTACGAGCAGTACTTC

v_call: TRBV12-3/TRBV12-4
clone_size: -
j_call: TRBJ2-7
d_call: -
cdr3_aa: CASSLLPGEQYF
cdr3_nt: TGTGCCAGCAGTCTACTCCCGGGCGAGCAGTACTTC

v_call: TRBV4-3
clone_size: few
j_call: TRBJ2-2
d_call: TRBD1
cdr3_aa: CASSRHRGQEGTGELFF
cdr3_nt: TGCGCCAGCAGCCGGCACAGGGGACAAGAGGGCACCGGGGAGCTGTTTTTT

v_call: TRBV7-2
clone_size: few
j_call: TRBJ1-5
d_call: TRBD1
cdr3_aa: CASSLDGQADQPQHF
cdr3_nt: TGTGCCAGCAGCTTAGATGGACAGGCGGACCAGCCCCAGCATTTT

v_call: TRBV6-5
clone_size: many
j_call: TRBJ2-7
d_call: -
cdr3_aa: CASSYRVTYEQYF
cdr3_nt: TGTGCCAGCAGTTACAGGGTTACCTACGAGCAGTACTTC

v_call: TRBV19
clone_size: many
j_call: TRBJ2-1
d_call: -
cdr3_aa: CASSPNIVHEQFF
cdr3_nt: TGTGCCAGTAGTCCGAACATCGTCCATGAGCAGTTCTTC

v_call: TRBV7-2
clone_size: many
j_call: TRBJ2-7
d_call: -
cdr3_aa: CASSEDSSTYEQYF
cdr3_nt: TGTGCCAGCAGCGAAGACAGTTCTACCTACGAGCAGTACTTC

v_call: TRBV6-1
clone_size: -
j_call: TRBJ1-1
d_call: -
cdr3_aa: CASKLGRQGTEAFF
cdr3_nt: TGTGCCAGCAAACTTGGACGGCAGGGCACTGAAGCTTTCTTT

v_call: TRBV5-6
clone_size: few
j_call: TRBJ1-5
d_call: -
cdr3_aa: CASSLRYQRLIQPQHF
cdr3_nt: TGTGCCAGCAGCTTGCGTTACCAGAGGCTCATTCAGCCCCAGCATTTT

v_call: TRBV4-3
clone_size: few
j_call: TRBJ2-3
d_call: -
cdr3_aa: CASSQGFSADTQYF
cdr3_nt: TGCGCCAGCAGCCAAGGATTTAGCGCGGATACGCAGTATTTT

v_call: TRBV30
clone_size: -
j_call: TRBJ1-5
d_call: -
cdr3_aa: CAWQGSYSNQPQHF
cdr3_nt: TGTGCCTGGCAGGGAAGTTATAGCAATCAGCCCCAGCATTTT

v_call: TRBV2
clone_size: -
j_call: TRBJ1-3
d_call: TRBD1
cdr3_aa: CASSADRGRNTIYF
cdr3_nt: TGTGCCAGCAGTGCGGACAGGGGTAGAAACACCATATATTTT

v_call: TRBV30
clone_size: few
j_call: TRBJ2-7
d_call: TRBD2
cdr3_aa: CAWTSFRTSGGRSSYEQYF
cdr3_nt: TGTGCCTGGACAAGCTTTCGGACTAGCGGGGGCAGAAGCTCCTACGAGCAGTACTTC

v_call: TRBV13
clone_size: many
j_call: TRBJ2-7
d_call: TRBD2
cdr3_aa: CASSLGGGGATYEQYF
cdr3_nt: TGTGCCAGCAGCTTAGGGGGCGGGGGGGCAACCTACGAGCAGTACTTC

v_call: TRBV10-3
clone_size: many
j_call: TRBJ1-1
d_call: TRBD1
cdr3_aa: CATGTGPNTEAFF
cdr3_nt: TGTGCCACCGGGACAGGGCCGAACACTGAAGCTTTCTTT

v_call: TRBV12-5
clone_size: -
j_call: TRBJ1-1
d_call: -
cdr3_aa: CASAAGRGWTEAFF
cdr3_nt: TGTGCTAGTGCTGCAGGGAGGGGTTGGACTGAAGCTTTCTTT

v_call: TRBV4-2
clone_size: many
j_call: TRBJ1-1
d_call: TRBD1
cdr3_aa: CASSLGQGNTEAFF
cdr3_nt: TGTGCCAGCAGCCTGGGACAGGGGAACACTGAAGCTTTCTTT

v_call: TRBV10-3
clone_size: many
j_call: TRBJ2-7
d_call: -
cdr3_aa: CAISESSYYEQYF
cdr3_nt: TGTGCCATCAGTGAGTCGTCTTACTACGAGCAGTACTTC

v_call: TRBV19
clone_size: medium-sized
j_call: TRBJ2-1
d_call: TRBD2
cdr3_aa: CASTFASGGYNEQFF
cdr3_nt: TGTGCCAGTACTTTCGCGAGCGGGGGATACAATGAGCAGTTCTTC

v_call: TRBV11-2
clone_size: many
j_call: TRBJ1-2
d_call: TRBD1
cdr3_aa: CASSLGQGARGYTF
cdr3_nt: TGTGCCAGCAGCTTAGGACAGGGGGCGCGAGGCTACACCTTC

v_call: TRBV6-2/TRBV6-3
clone_size: many
j_call: TRBJ1-5
d_call: TRBD1
cdr3_aa: CASAKQGRYNQPQHF
cdr3_nt: TGTGCCAGCGCTAAACAGGGGCGATACAATCAGCCCCAGCATTTT

v_call: TRBV5-8
clone_size: few
j_call: TRBJ1-2
d_call: TRBD1
cdr3_aa: CASSFWTGDNYGYTF
cdr3_nt: TGTGCCAGCAGCTTTTGGACAGGGGACAACTATGGCTACACCTTC

v_call: TRBV5-6
clone_size: medium-sized
j_call: TRBJ1-6
d_call: TRBD1
cdr3_aa: CASSLDGTGGSPLHF
cdr3_nt: TGTGCCAGCAGCTTGGACGGGACAGGAGGATCACCCCTCCACTTT

v_call: TRBV19
clone_size: few
j_call: TRBJ2-3
d_call: -
cdr3_aa: CASTLQATSRKDPQYF
cdr3_nt: TGTGCCAGTACCTTACAAGCGACCTCCCGCAAGGATCCGCAGTATTTT

v_call: TRBV28
clone_size: many
j_call: TRBJ2-5
d_call: TRBD1
cdr3_aa: CASSYRAFGDRGLQETQYF
cdr3_nt: TGTGCCAGCAGTTACAGGGCTTTTGGAGACAGGGGGCTCCAAGAGACCCAGTACTTC

v_call: TRBV24-1
clone_size: many
j_call: TRBJ1-1
d_call: TRBD1
cdr3_aa: CATSDPRGQNTEAFF
cdr3_nt: TGTGCCACCAGTGACCCCAGGGGGCAGAACACTGAAGCTTTCTTT

v_call: TRBV7-2
clone_size: many
j_call: TRBJ2-7
d_call: TRBD1
cdr3_aa: CASSLLVQGAGEQYF
cdr3_nt: TGTGCCAGCAGCTTACTCGTTCAGGGGGCGGGCGAGCAGTACTTC

v_call: TRBV7-9
clone_size: many
j_call: TRBJ1-1
d_call: -
cdr3_aa: CASSQLTGGGTEAFF
cdr3_nt: TGTGCCAGCAGCCAACTGACCGGGGGGGGCACTGAAGCTTTCTTT

v_call: TRBV7-9
clone_size: many
j_call: TRBJ1-6
d_call: -
cdr3_aa: CASSLERTENNSPLHF
cdr3_nt: TGTGCCAGCAGCTTAGAACGGACAGAAAATAATTCACCCCTCCACTTT

v_call: TRBV2
clone_size: many
j_call: TRBJ1-1
d_call: -
cdr3_aa: CASRPQMNTEAFF
cdr3_nt: TGTGCCAGCAGACCCCAGATGAACACTGAAGCTTTCTTT

v_call: TRBV28
clone_size: many
j_call: TRBJ2-1
d_call: TRBD2
cdr3_aa: CASSLAGGRNEQFF
cdr3_nt: TGTGCCAGCAGTTTAGCGGGGGGAAGAAATGAGCAGTTCTTC

v_call: TRBV12-3/TRBV12-4
clone_size: many
j_call: TRBJ2-7
d_call: TRBD2
cdr3_aa: CASSFTGGGVARYEQYF
cdr3_nt: TGTGCCAGCAGTTTTACCGGGGGGGGTGTTGCCCGCTACGAGCAGTACTTC

v_call: TRBV27
clone_size: -
j_call: TRBJ2-2
d_call: -
cdr3_aa: CASSSLGQGPGELFF
cdr3_nt: TGTGCCAGCAGTTCCCTTGGGCAGGGCCCCGGGGAGCTGTTTTTT

v_call: TRBV4-2
clone_size: many
j_call: TRBJ1-6
d_call: -
cdr3_aa: CASSQEGPFDSPLHF
cdr3_nt: TGTGCCAGCAGCCAAGAGGGCCCCTTTGATTCACCCCTCCACTTT

v_call: TRBV10-3
clone_size: many
j_call: TRBJ2-1
d_call: TRBD2
cdr3_aa: CAISSLAGTYNEQFF
cdr3_nt: TGTGCCATCAGCTCCCTAGCGGGGACCTACAATGAGCAGTTCTTC